Described below is a single T cell receptor beta chain sequence and its context. No antigen is known for it. TCRdb analysed the reads with MiXCR anew, one entry per CDR3 protein. The sample holds about 890,000 distinct CDR3 sequences; around 30% are singletons and the top ten take roughly an eighth. This CDR3 has 14 residues. V was pared by 0 bases and J by 7 bases, with 13 bases between. In germline, CDR1 is MNHNY, CDR2 SVGAGI (reference sequence). This record comes from a study of T cell repertoires in cytomegalovirus infection. In the study overall: Evidence of both CMV infection and a matching HLA type came from public TCR beta signatures. Study-level points and caveats: CMV-specific TCR beta clonotypes restricted by HLA-C dominated the ex vivo response.

The material was cultured CD8+ T cells from PBMCs, obtained from culture after CMV antigen stimulation. The receptor was isolated from a human donor in good health (CMV status not recorded). Some clones in this sample may be carry-over from other donors' samples. The rearrangement links TRBV6-6 to TRBJ2-7; D uncertain. CDR3 amino acids: CASSYSTGRAEQYF. The CDR3 coding sequence is TGTGCCAGCAGTTACTCGACGGGCAGAGCTGAGCAGTACTTC.